These 3 T cell receptor beta chains originate from one sample sequenced in a study of beta chain features in type 1 diabetes. General study points: TCRB CDR3s from Type 1 diabetes patients were moderately but significantly shorter in all four CD4+ subsets.

Expressed TCRB transcripts got sequenced, as all isolated RNA was reverse transcribed. Clones were sequenced by immunoSEQ multiplex PCR, and TCRdb holds only the in-frame ones, with some missing. The table includes over 150,000 clones, roughly 8% detected once. No antigen has been assigned to these receptors. Sequencing input: central memory CD4+ T cells from blood. Every receptor here comes from a young man with type 1 diabetes.

The chain combines TRBV6-1 with TRBJ1-5; 7 nucleotides align to TRBD1. Germline V gives CDR1 MNHNS, CDR2 SASEGT. The CDR3 is made up of 14 amino acids. J gave up 4 bases and V 8 bases, and 8 bases lay outside the gene matches. The CDR3 bases are TGTGCCAGCCGATTTAAACAGGGGAATCAGCCCCAGCATTTT. Translated: CASRFKQGNQPQHF.

The chain combines TRBV28 with TRBJ2-3; 9 bases align to TRBD1. V lost 6 bases and J lost 1; bases outside the gene matches: 5. The V gene's germline CDR1 is MDHEN and CDR2 SYDVKM. The CDR3 is made up of 15 amino acids. The CDR3 reads CASRLQGAGTDTQYF. In DNA, the CDR3 is TGTGCCAGCAGACTACAGGGGGCCGGCACAGATACGCAGTATTTT.

This clone was seen a handful of times. The gene calls are TRBV6-1 and TRBJ2-3; 7 nucleotides match TRBD1. The V gene's germline CDR1 is MNHNS and CDR2 SASEGT. J gave up 0 bases and V 10 bases, and 4 bases lay outside the gene matches. The length of the CDR3 is 13 residues. In nucleotides, the CDR3 is TGTGCCACCTGGACAGGTAGCACAGATACGCAGTATTTT. Translating it yields CATWTGSTDTQYF.